This TCR beta chain was retrieved from a study of follicular helper T cells after annual influenza vaccination. Time point given: 2014-2015 season, pre-vaccination. Community-dwelling subjects without influenza vaccination in the prior 6 months were enrolled. TCRB sequencing was done at Survey resolution level. Generated by immunoSEQ multiplex PCR, the TCRdb table keeps only in-frame clones and is missing some. Among roughly 27,000 clones listed, about four fifths were seen once. Germline V gene lookup returns CDR1 SGHRS and CDR2 YFSETQ. J lost 4 bases, V lost 0 bases, and 7 bases had no gene match. The CDR3 covers 16 residues.

The receptor comes from an adult who received the influenza vaccine. The V and J genes are TRBV5-1 and TRBJ2-1, with 7 nucleotides matching TRBD2. The sequences come from CXCR5+ CD38- circulating T follicular helper cells from blood, collected on the day of influenza vaccination. Subset defined: circulating Tfh, non-naive CD4+CXCR5+PD-1+ (ICOS+CD38+ or ICOS-CD38-). CDR3 residues: CASSLGGGESYNEQFF. The CDR3 DNA sequence: TGCGCCAGCAGCTTGGGGGGAGGGGAATCGTACAATGAGCAGTTCTTC.